This is a list of T cell receptor beta chains from one sample in a study of CD8+ T cells in alopecia areata. The repertoire was sequenced with immunoSEQ multiplex PCR; TCRdb's copy has only in-frame clones and lacks some. The data contain about 140,000 clones, around 54% of them seen just once; the ten biggest clones take up approximately 4.3%. The sample consisted of CD4+ T cells sorted from blood. These receptors originate from a human donor in good health. The CDR3 runs from the conserved cysteine through the conserved F or W. The order of the fields is CDR3 protein, V gene, J gene, clone size, D gene. The D gene is left open where the match is weak. Size tells how often a clone was seen (once, few, many) or the class of an expanded clone, and some rows leave it out.

CSVRDRGRDYGYTF	TRBV29-1	TRBJ1-2	few	TRBD1
CASSLLGMGEKLFF	TRBV28	TRBJ1-4	-	-
CASSLGGVQPQHF	TRBV7-9	TRBJ1-5	-	-
CAWRLGLAGAKNIQYF	TRBV30	TRBJ2-4	-	TRBD2
CSVPALYGYTF	TRBV29-1	TRBJ1-2	-	-
CASSGPWTTNTEAFF	TRBV28	TRBJ1-1	-	-
CASSLLRGKFGELFF	TRBV7-7	TRBJ2-2	once	-
CASIPTGTGGGEQYF	TRBV28	TRBJ2-7	few	TRBD1
CAWTASVPEAFF	TRBV30	TRBJ1-1	-	-
CASRSGQNTEAFF	TRBV28	TRBJ1-1	-	-
CASSPPLSGRAPEQYF	TRBV18	TRBJ2-7	-	TRBD2
CASRGTGRAGELFF	TRBV5-1	TRBJ2-2	-	TRBD1
CASSLGPGGEYF	TRBV6-5	TRBJ2-5	few	-
CSVGYPNLYNEQFF	TRBV29-1	TRBJ2-1	-	-
CAWIPDFREPEQFF	TRBV30	TRBJ2-1	-	-
CASSVTGTPLAKNIQYF	TRBV2	TRBJ2-4	-	-
CAWSPQGRTEAFF	TRBV30	TRBJ1-1	-	-
CASSLVAGTGELFF	TRBV7-7	TRBJ2-2	-	TRBD2
CSVETSIPLAKNIQYF	TRBV29-1	TRBJ2-4	few	TRBD2
CASSLDRVLETQYF	TRBV5-6	TRBJ2-5	-	-
CASRRRLAATDTQYF	TRBV5-1	TRBJ2-3	-	TRBD2
CASSLRVGEKLFF	TRBV4-1	TRBJ1-4	-	-
CASSLRLGAYNEQFF	TRBV7-9	TRBJ2-1	-	-
CSVGQRESTDTQYF	TRBV29-1	TRBJ2-3	-	TRBD2
CASSLMTSGRVWAEQFF	TRBV7-9	TRBJ2-1	-	TRBD2
CASSVGQGARGTQYF	TRBV9	TRBJ2-3	-	TRBD1